This T cell receptor (beta chain) was documented in a study of blood T cell repertoires in COVID-19. Study details: Collection of acute and convalescent COVID-19 samples took place in the United States, Italy and Spain.

The authors' processing: Nucleated cell counts were estimated from reference gene primer amplification. The repertoire was sequenced with immunoSEQ multiplex PCR; TCRdb's copy has only in-frame clones and lacks some. V and J calls and clone size are those listed in that table; D and trimming were worked out from the DNA. The repertoire has roughly 69,000 clones, about 86% of them found once; the top ten carry approximately 4.7%. The CDR3 consists of 15 residues. This clone was seen more than once but under ten times. V is TRBV21-1 and J is TRBJ2-7; TRBD1 is the table's D call and was not checked against the DNA. TRBV21-1 is listed as a pseudogene. The TCR comes from a man over 45 with active COVID-19. What was sequenced was peripheral blood. CDR3 loop: CASSKERTGSYEQYF. CDR3 coding DNA: TGTGCCAGCAGCAAAGAAAGGACAGGTTCCTACGAGCAGTACTTC.